A selection of T cell receptor beta chains follows, all from one sample in a study of cytomegalovirus exposure and HLA in healthy donors. Sequencing was performed with immunoSEQ multiplex PCR; in TCRdb, only in-frame clones are kept and a portion is missing. Of 240,000 or so clones detected, 82% appear once; the ten largest clones hold more than 5%. Sequencing was done on a sample of PBMCs. Receptors were obtained from a woman in her 40s in good health and CMV-seropositive. CDR3s leave out the opening cysteine and the closing phenylalanine or tryptophan.

CDR3 protein	V gene	J gene
ASRGQGPMGYT	TRBV7-9	TRBJ1-2
ASETDRNTEAF	TRBV6-6	TRBJ1-1
ASTSDRRSGELF	TRBV10-2	TRBJ2-2
ASSLVQVNTEAF	TRBV5-1	TRBJ1-1
ASSLGVGSNTGELF	TRBV5-1	TRBJ2-2
ASLPGQGIAYEQY	TRBV11-1	TRBJ2-7
ASSLGGQEPEAF	TRBV7-9	TRBJ1-1
ASSLGTPSYNEQF	TRBV5-1	TRBJ2-1
AITTAYEQY	TRBV7-2	TRBJ2-7
ASSYQSQGNYGYT	TRBV6-5	TRBJ1-2
ASAEAGTQYEQY	TRBV2	TRBJ2-7
ASSSTWTGGDYNEQF	TRBV5-6	TRBJ2-1
ASSQNAVLAGRNEQF	TRBV4-1	TRBJ2-1
ASSPGRGPNHGYT	TRBV18	TRBJ1-2
ASSPTGTGANVLT	TRBV9	TRBJ2-6
AWKARTGWNFSYT	TRBV30	TRBJ1-2
ASGLGSQETQY	TRBV12-5	TRBJ2-5
ASRTVGQSVEQY	TRBV5-6	TRBJ2-7
ASSWGPRGTYEQY	TRBV5-1	TRBJ2-7
ASSQDAPGAADSGVEKLF	TRBV4-1	TRBJ1-4
ASSFAGLNEQF	TRBV13	TRBJ2-1
SSSLPTAYGYT	TRBV7-9	TRBJ1-2
ASTPPGTRNTEAF	TRBV19	TRBJ1-1
ASSLVRSGEGYT	TRBV7-2	TRBJ1-2
ASSPKREVSPLH	TRBV5-8	TRBJ1-6
ASSPGTLYGYT	TRBV14	TRBJ1-2
ASRPDRLLGGQY	TRBV19	TRBJ2-7
ASSSQGASRTQY	TRBV19	TRBJ2-5
ASSREQLAKNIQY	TRBV2	TRBJ2-4
AWSSGTVYGYT	TRBV30	TRBJ1-2
AWSPIPQH	TRBV30	TRBJ1-5
ASGLVYVGTGGTYEQY	TRBV12-5	TRBJ2-7
SVRGTSEQF	TRBV29-1	TRBJ2-1
ASSLTSGRVREQF	TRBV13	TRBJ2-1
SAAEAYEQY	TRBV29-1	TRBJ2-7
ASGLVQGPTGELF	TRBV12-5	TRBJ2-2
ASSPTGLGNEQY	TRBV7-7	NA
ASSYSRGNTEAF	TRBV6-5	TRBJ1-1
ASSLESGGTSTDTQY	TRBV5-1	TRBJ2-3
ASTPGAGGRADTQY	TRBV9	TRBJ2-3
SSSLVGGNEQY	TRBV7-9	TRBJ2-7
ASRRANQPQH	TRBV5-8	TRBJ1-5
ASSERVSGTGELF	TRBV6-1	TRBJ2-2
ASSARGQGGREQY	TRBV10-1	TRBJ2-7
ASSKVTRVRPEAF	TRBV21-1	TRBJ1-1
SVEIGGGDGYT	TRBV29-1	TRBJ1-2
ASTLGHLPNQPQH	TRBV19	TRBJ1-5
ASSPSGGATEAF	TRBV5-4	TRBJ1-1
ASLPGGSHDTQY	TRBV6-1	TRBJ2-3
ASSTGQPTMGEQY	TRBV5-6	TRBJ2-5
ASSFAGSDEQY	TRBV5-1	TRBJ2-7